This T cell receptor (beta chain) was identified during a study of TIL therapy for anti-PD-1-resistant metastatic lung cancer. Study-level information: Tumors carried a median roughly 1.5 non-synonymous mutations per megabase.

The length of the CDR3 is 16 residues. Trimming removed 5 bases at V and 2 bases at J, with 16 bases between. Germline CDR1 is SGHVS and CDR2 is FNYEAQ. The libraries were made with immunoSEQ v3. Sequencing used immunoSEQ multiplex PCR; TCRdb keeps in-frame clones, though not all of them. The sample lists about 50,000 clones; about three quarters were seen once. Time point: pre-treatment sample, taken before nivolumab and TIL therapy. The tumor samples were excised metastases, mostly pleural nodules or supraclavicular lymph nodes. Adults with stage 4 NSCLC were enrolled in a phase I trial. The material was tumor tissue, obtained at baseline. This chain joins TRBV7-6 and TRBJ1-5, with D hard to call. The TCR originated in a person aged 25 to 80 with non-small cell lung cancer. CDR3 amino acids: CASSPYLRGGNQPQHF. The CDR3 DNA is TGTGCCAGCAGCCCGTACCTCCGGGGTGGCAATCAGCCCCAGCATTTT. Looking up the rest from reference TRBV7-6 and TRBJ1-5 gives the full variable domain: GAGVSQSPRYKVTKRGQDVALRCDPISGHVSLYWYRQALGQGPEFLTYFNYEAQQDKSGLPNDRFSAERPEGSISTLTIQRTEQRDSAMYRCASSPYLRGGNQPQHFGDGTRLSIL.